The 29 T cell receptor beta chains below were found in one sample sequenced in a study of regulatory T cells in long-lasting Graves disease. To make TCR beta libraries, researchers used iRepertoire HTBI primers and Arm-PCR of CDR3 regions. TCRdb reprocessed the multiplex PCR reads with MiXCR, giving one entry per CDR3 protein. Of 250,000 to 300,000 distinct CDR3 sequences listed, under 20% are singletons. Time point of the sample: newly diagnosed GD, antithyroid drugs for less than 3 months. Extracted PBMC RNA gave rise to the TCR library. This sample was also put to use in a study of T cells in Graves' hyperthyroidism and ophthalmopathy.

Here the sequenced sample was peripheral blood mononuclear cells (PBMCs), taken at new diagnosis, from a patient treated with antithyroid drugs. Receptors originate from a woman in her 30s with Graves disease.

Comment on this clonotype: A much larger clone differs by one base, so this may be a read error. The chain carries TRBV3-1 and TRBJ1-1, with D maybe TRBD1 (6 bases). The germline gives CDR1 LGHDT, CDR2 YNNKEL (reference sequence). The CDR3 totals 16 residues. CDR3 DNA: TGCGCCAGCAATTTTTTCGGGGGCAGGGGAAGCACTGAAGCTTTCTTT. Amino acid sequence: CASNFFGGRGSTEAFF. The variable domain in full, with the rest retrieved from reference TRBV3-1 and TRBJ1-1, is DTAVSQTPKYLVTQMGNDKSIKCEQNLGHDTMYWYKQDSKKFLKIMFSYNNKELIINETVPNRFSPKSPDKAHLNLHINSLELGDSAVYFCASNFFGGRGSTEAFFGQGTRLTVV.

This clonotype was counted many times. The chain links TRBV12-3 or TRBV12-4 to TRBJ2-7; TRBD1 agrees at 9 bases. Trimming took 5 bases from V and 3 from J; bases not matched to a gene: 5. This CDR3 has 14 amino acids. The CDR3 nucleotides are TGTGCCAGCAGTCACGACAGGGGGTTCTACGAGCAGTACTTC. Protein: CASSHDRGFYEQYF.

A note on this clonotype: A much bigger clone sits one base away, suggesting this may be a read error. The chain carries TRBV7-9 and TRBJ2-3; 15 bases line up with TRBD2. This CDR3 has 17 residues. J was trimmed by 0 bases and V by 5 bases; bases with no gene match: 3. Looked up from germline, CDR1 is SEHNR and CDR2 is FQNEAQ (reference sequence). CDR3 loop: CASSLGLAGGSTDTQYF. DNA for the CDR3: TGTGCCAGCAGCCTCGGACTAGCGGGGGGGAGCACAGATACGCAGTATTTT.

The V gene is TRBV5-1, the J gene TRBJ2-2; unclear D gene. The CDR3 consists of 16 residues. The germline gives CDR1 SGHRS, CDR2 YFSETQ. Trimming shortened V by 1 base and J by 2 bases, and 12 bases separated the two germline ends. The CDR3 region has the DNA TGCGCCAGCAGCTTGAGCCCCAACGCAAACACCGGGGAGCTGTTTTTT. This gives the protein CASSLSPNANTGELFF.

This clonotype came up many times. The chain carries TRBV3-1 and TRBJ1-1; possible D gene TRBD1, 6 bases. The CDR3 totals 15 residues. Trimming stripped 1 base from V and 0 bases from J, with 9 bases between. Germline CDR1 LGHDT, CDR2 YNNKEL (reference sequence). This chain's CDR3 is CASSQGWGLNTEAFF. Here the CDR3 DNA reads TGTGCCAGCAGCCAAGGGTGGGGGCTGAACACTGAAGCTTTCTTT.

A note on this clonotype: Germline and junction disagree at one end, which may indicate a read error. This chain uses TRBV5-1 with TRBJ2-1, with D perhaps matching TRBD1 (5 bases). The CDR3 length is 13 residues. CDR1 is SGHRS and CDR2 is YFSETQ in the germline V gene. The CDR3 bases are TGTGCCAGCAGCACGGACACCGGCCATGAGCAGTTCTTC. This encodes CASSTDTGHEQFF.

This clonotype turned up a few times. A far larger clone differs by one base, so this is likely a read error. Since the CDR3 does not end with the conserved phenylalanine or tryptophan, this likely comes from a read error. The chain combines TRBV7-3 with TRBJ1-1; D gene uncertain. The CDR3 totals 13 residues. The V end lost 3 bases, the J end lost 0 bases, and 5 bases lay between the germline ends. CDR1 is SGHTA and CDR2 is FQGTGA in the germline V gene. As DNA, the CDR3 is TGTGCCAGCAGCTTCTCGATGAACACTGAAGCTTTCCTT. Its protein product is CASSFSMNTEAFL.

Many counts were recorded for this clonotype. The chain has TRBV14 and TRBJ2-1, with D unclear. V was trimmed by 5 bases and J by 4 bases, leaving 9 bases between them. This CDR3 is 13 amino acids long. Germline CDR1 and CDR2: SGHDN and FVKESK. CDR3 sequence (DNA): TGTGCCAGCAGCGGCCAGGTGTACAATGAGCAGTTCTTC. The encoded protein is CASSGQVYNEQFF.

This clonotype was detected many times. The chain carries TRBV28 and TRBJ2-6; unclear D gene. Germline V lookup: CDR1 MDHEN, CDR2 SYDVKM. V was trimmed by 3 bases and J by 0 bases, leaving 12 bases between them. This CDR3 comprises 17 residues. CDR3 protein: CASSFRAAPSGANVLTF. The CDR3 DNA follows: TGTGCCAGCAGTTTCCGGGCGGCCCCCTCTGGGGCCAACGTCCTGACTTTC.

Remarks on this clonotype: A read error may be the cause here, since a much bigger clone is one base away. A read error is likely, as this CDR3 ends without the conserved phenylalanine or tryptophan. This chain links TRBV11-1 with TRBJ1-2, with a tentative D call TRBD1 (5 bases). CDR1 SGHAT and CDR2 FQDESV come from the germline V gene (reference sequence). V was trimmed by 5 bases and J by 3 bases, leaving 16 bases between them. The CDR3 is made up of 15 amino acids. CDR3 coding DNA: TGTGCCAGCAGCCCCCACCGGGGCCCTTACTATGGCTACACCTCC. Residues: CASSPHRGPYYGYTS.

This clonotype showed up many times. The rearrangement links TRBV2 to TRBJ1-5; no reliable D call. Trimming left V 8 bases short and J 7 bases short, with 12 bases between. Germline CDR1 SNHLY, CDR2 FYNNEI. The CDR3 totals 12 residues. CDR3 sequence (DNA): TGTGCCAGCGAACGGACGGGGCAGCCCCAGCATTTT. Amino acid sequence: CASERTGQPQHF.

This clonotype was seen ten or more times. J is TRBJ1-1 and V is TRBV7-9; 8 nucleotides agree with TRBD1. Germline V gene sequence: CDR1 SEHNR, CDR2 FQNEAQ (reference sequence). The junction had 10 bases not matched to a gene; V was cut back by 6 bases and J by 1 base. The CDR3 covers 16 residues. CDR3 bases: TGTGCCAGCAGAAAAGCCTTAGGACAGGGGAACACTGAAGCTTTCTTT. This translates into CASRKALGQGNTEAFF.

This clonotype was counted many times. This rearrangement joins TRBV2 to TRBJ1-5, with D unresolved. The V end was cut by 6 bases, the J end by 4 bases, with 10 bases between. This CDR3 has 13 amino acids. Germline V gene sequence: CDR1 SNHLY, CDR2 FYNNEI. This CDR3 is CASSPVENQPQHF. The CDR3 DNA sequence: TGTGCCAGCAGCCCCGTTGAAAATCAGCCCCAGCATTTT.

This clonotype came up many times. The rearrangement joins TRBV7-9 to TRBJ2-3; 8 nucleotides agree with TRBD1. The DNA end is a closer match to TRBJ2-1, so the J assignment may be wrong. The CDR3 covers 12 residues. Germline CDR1 SEHNR, CDR2 FQNEAQ (reference sequence). CDR3 protein: CASSLEGTGQFF. CDR3 DNA sequence: TGTGCCAGCAGCTTAGAGGGGACAGGGCAGTTCTTC.

Comment on this clonotype: This likely came from a read error, as a far larger clone is one base away. The CDR3 DNA is TGTGCCAGCAGCGGGAGCGGGGCGACAACCCCCTACGAGCAGTGCTTC. It is translated as CASSGSGATTPYEQCF. The gene calls are TRBV7-2 and TRBJ2-7; 7 positions match TRBD2. CDR1 is SGHTA, CDR2 FQGNSA, per germline. The CDR3 spans 16 residues.

V and J are TRBV4-2 and TRBJ1-2; D is undetermined. The CDR3 runs 14 residues. Germline V lookup: CDR1 LGHNA, CDR2 YNFKEQ. V was shortened by 4 bases and J by 0 bases, with 9 bases between the two germline ends. For the CDR3, the DNA is TGTGCCAGCAGCCCAAAAGGGCCTAACTATGGCTACACCTTC. Its translation is CASSPKGPNYGYTF.

The chain joins TRBV6-1 to TRBJ2-3; the match to TRBD2 covers 15 bases. This CDR3 spans 17 amino acids. Looked up from germline, CDR1 is MNHNS and CDR2 is SASEGT. Germline trimming cut 10 bases from V and 0 bases from J; bases unmatched to any gene: 8. The CDR3 protein is CATRRTSGGASTDTQYF. Written as DNA, the CDR3 is TGTGCCACCCGGAGGACTAGCGGGGGGGCAAGCACAGATACGCAGTATTTT.

A few counts support this clonotype. A read error may account for a junction end that differs from germline. The rearrangement joins TRBV11-2 to TRBJ2-7; D unclear. Germline assignment: CDR1 SGHAT and CDR2 FQNNGV. The CDR3 spans 15 residues. The CDR3 here is CASSPSGATRIEQYF. The CDR3 bases are TGCGCCAGCAGCCCAAGTGGCGCTACGAGGATCGAGCAGTACTTC.

This clonotype has a count of ten or more. The chain couples TRBV2 to TRBJ2-2, with 12 positions matching TRBD2. The V gene end was trimmed by 5 bases and the J gene end by 5 bases; junction bases not matched to a gene: 9. This CDR3 has 17 amino acids. The germline CDR1 and CDR2 sequences are SNHLY and FYNNEI. The CDR3 DNA reads TGTGCCAGCAGTCGCGCTAGCGGGGGGGCTGGGACCGGGGAGCTGTTTTTT. Protein product: CASSRASGGAGTGELFF. The full variable domain, rest sourced from reference TRBV2 and TRBJ2-2, is EPEVTQTPSHQVTQMGQEVILRCVPISNHLYFYWYRQILGQKVEFLVSFYNNEISEKSEIFDDQFSVERPDGSNFTLKIRSTKLEDSAMYFCASSRASGGAGTGELFFGEGSRLTVL.

This clonotype appeared many times. CDR3 DNA sequence: TGTGCCAGCAGCTTATACTCAGATACGCAGTATTTT. This encodes CASSLYSDTQYF. The rearrangement joins TRBV7-9 to TRBJ2-3; D is ambiguous. The CDR3 extends over 12 amino acids. V lost 2 bases and J 4 bases, leaving 4 bases between the germline ends. CDR1 and CDR2 from the germline V gene are SEHNR and FQNEAQ (reference sequence).

This clonotype was counted only a few times. The V and J genes are TRBV7-9 and TRBJ2-3, with 7 bases matching TRBD1. This CDR3 comprises 15 residues. Germline-derived CDR1 and CDR2 are SEHNR and FQNEAQ (reference sequence). J gave up 3 bases and V 5 bases, and 8 bases lay outside the gene matches. In DNA form, the CDR3 reads TGTGCCAGCAGCCCCGGGACAGTCGTAACAGATACGCAGTATTTT. Its translation: CASSPGTVVTDTQYF.

This chain joins TRBV4-2 and TRBJ1-5; D ambiguous. The germline V and J ends were trimmed by 0 bases and 5 bases, with 11 bases remaining between them. The CDR3 consists of 15 residues. Germline V gene lookup returns CDR1 LGHNA and CDR2 YNFKEQ. This CDR3 is CASSQDLLYDQPQHF. The CDR3 coding sequence is TGTGCCAGCAGCCAAGATCTCCTCTACGATCAGCCCCAGCATTTT.

This clonotype was counted at least ten times. The chain links TRBV12-3 or TRBV12-4 to TRBJ1-5, with D perhaps TRBD1 (6 bases). With 6 bases removed from V and 3 bases from J, the gap between germline ends came to 12 bases. The CDR3 is made up of 14 amino acids. CDR3 amino acids: CASSPTGLNQPQHF. CDR3 DNA sequence: TGTGCCAGCAGCCCAACAGGGCTCAATCAGCCCCAGCATTTT.

The table lists this clonotype with a few counts. The chain recombines TRBV20-1 with TRBJ1-2; D not resolved. Germline V CDR1 and CDR2: DFQATT, SNEGSKA (reference sequence). The CDR3 has 12 amino acids. The germline V and J ends were trimmed by 1 base and 3 bases, with 6 bases remaining between them. The CDR3: CSARVGDYGYTF. In DNA form, the CDR3 reads TGCAGTGCTAGAGTCGGGGACTATGGCTACACCTTC.

This clonotype was counted at least ten times. This chain connects TRBV14 to TRBJ2-3; D remains ambiguous. The CDR3 loop spans 17 amino acids. The V gene's germline CDR1 is SGHDN and CDR2 FVKESK. Trimming cost V 4 bases and J 0 bases, with 17 bases left between them. The CDR3 nucleotides read TGTGCCAGCAGCCGTATGGCGGCGGCGGTTAGCACAGATACGCAGTATTTT. Protein: CASSRMAAAVSTDTQYF.

This clonotype was detected only a few times. The CDR3 here is CSVVSRSNTEAFF. DNA for the CDR3: TGCAGCGTTGTCAGCCGGTCGAACACTGAAGCTTTCTTT. The chain recombines TRBV29-1 with TRBJ1-1; D unresolved. Trimming left V 4 bases short and J 1 base short, with 10 bases between. Per germline, CDR1 SQVTM and CDR2 ANQGSEA. The CDR3 has 13 residues.

This clonotype was observed many times. CDR3 region: CASSKDSLPSNQPQHF. CDR3 sequence (DNA): TGTGCCAGTAGTAAGGACAGTCTGCCTAGCAATCAGCCCCAGCATTTT. The gene calls are TRBV19 and TRBJ1-5, with TRBD1 as a possible D gene (6 bases). This CDR3 has 16 amino acids. Deletions cut 4 bases from V and 0 bases from J, with 13 bases between. Germline-derived CDR1 and CDR2 are LNHDA and SQIVND (reference sequence).

Points on this clonotype: A much bigger clone sits one base away, suggesting this may be a read error. This chain uses TRBV2 with TRBJ1-5; D perhaps matches TRBD1 (6 bases). Trimming stripped 6 bases from V and 8 bases from J, with 17 bases between. The CDR3 loop spans 14 amino acids. Looked up from germline, CDR1 is SNHLY and CDR2 is FYNNEI. The CDR3 region is CASSGRTVSEPQHF. CDR3 DNA: TGTGCCAGCAGCGGACGGACAGTAAGTGAGCCCCAGCATTTT.

This clonotype was seen at least ten times. This sequence joins TRBV3-1 and TRBJ1-6; D possibly corresponds to TRBD1 (5 bases). Trimming pared 4 bases from V and 14 bases from J, leaving 21 bases between. The CDR3 loop spans 15 amino acids. Per germline, CDR1 LGHDT and CDR2 YNNKEL (reference sequence). CDR3 in amino acids: CASSRRDSSRFSLHF. CDR3 DNA sequence: TGTGCCAGCAGCCGTCGGGACTCTAGCAGGTTTTCCCTCCACTTT.